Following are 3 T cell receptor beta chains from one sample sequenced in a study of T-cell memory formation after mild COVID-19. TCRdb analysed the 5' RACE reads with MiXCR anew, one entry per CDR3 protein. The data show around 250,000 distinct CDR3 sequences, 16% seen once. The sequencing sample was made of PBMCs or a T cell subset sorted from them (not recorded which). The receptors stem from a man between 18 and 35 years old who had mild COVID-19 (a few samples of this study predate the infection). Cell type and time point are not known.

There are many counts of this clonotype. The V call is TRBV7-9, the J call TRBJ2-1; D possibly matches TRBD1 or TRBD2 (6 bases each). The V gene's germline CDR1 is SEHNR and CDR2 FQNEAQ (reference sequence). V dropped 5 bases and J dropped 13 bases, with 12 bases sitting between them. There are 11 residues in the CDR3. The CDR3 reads CASSPGGGQFF. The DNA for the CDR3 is TGTGCCAGCAGCCCCGGAGGGGGACAGTTCTTC.

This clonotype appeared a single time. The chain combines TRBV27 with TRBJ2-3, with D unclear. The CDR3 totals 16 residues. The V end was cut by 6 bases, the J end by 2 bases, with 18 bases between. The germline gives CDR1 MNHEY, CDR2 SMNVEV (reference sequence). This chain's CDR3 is CASRSAVERFTDTQYF. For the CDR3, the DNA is TGTGCCAGCAGATCCGCGGTCGAACGTTTCACAGATACGCAGTATTTT.

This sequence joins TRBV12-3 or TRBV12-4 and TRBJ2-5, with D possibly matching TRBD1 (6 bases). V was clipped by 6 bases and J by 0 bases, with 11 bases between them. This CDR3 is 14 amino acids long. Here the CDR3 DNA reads TGTGCCAGCAGGCCTACAGGGAACCAAGAGACCCAGTACTTC. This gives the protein CASRPTGNQETQYF.